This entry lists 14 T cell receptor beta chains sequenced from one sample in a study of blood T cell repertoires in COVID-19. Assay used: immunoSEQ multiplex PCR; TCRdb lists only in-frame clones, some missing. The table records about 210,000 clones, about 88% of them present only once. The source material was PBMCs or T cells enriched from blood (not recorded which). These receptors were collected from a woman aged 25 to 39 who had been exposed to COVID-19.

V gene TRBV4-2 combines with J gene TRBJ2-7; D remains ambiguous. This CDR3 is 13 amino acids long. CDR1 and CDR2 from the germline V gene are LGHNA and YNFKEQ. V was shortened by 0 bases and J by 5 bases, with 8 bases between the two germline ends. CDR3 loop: CASSQEPSDEQYF. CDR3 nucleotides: TGTGCCAGCAGCCAAGAGCCCTCGGACGAGCAGTACTTC.

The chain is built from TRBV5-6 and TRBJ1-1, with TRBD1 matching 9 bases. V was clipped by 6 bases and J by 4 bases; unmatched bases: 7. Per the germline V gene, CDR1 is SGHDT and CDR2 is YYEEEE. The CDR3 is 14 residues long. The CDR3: CASTSQGALTEAFF. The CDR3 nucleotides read TGTGCCAGCACATCACAGGGGGCGCTCACTGAAGCTTTCTTT.

CDR3: CASSLNLVGSGDYPGNTIYF. The CDR3 DNA reads TGTGCCAGCAGCTTAAACCTAGTCGGGTCGGGGGACTACCCTGGAAACACCATATATTTT. J is TRBJ1-3 and V is TRBV11-3, with D maybe TRBD1 (5 bases). The germline V gene encodes CDR1 SGHNT and CDR2 YENEEA. Trimming cost V 2 bases and J 2 bases, with 25 bases left between them. The CDR3 runs 20 residues.

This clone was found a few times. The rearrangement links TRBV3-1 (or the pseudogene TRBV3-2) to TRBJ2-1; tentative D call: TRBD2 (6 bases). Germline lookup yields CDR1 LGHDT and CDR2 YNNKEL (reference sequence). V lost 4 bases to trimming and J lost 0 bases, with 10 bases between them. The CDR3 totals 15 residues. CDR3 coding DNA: TGTGCCAGCAGCCCCCGGGGGAGCTCCTACAATGAGCAGTTCTTC. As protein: CASSPRGSSYNEQFF.

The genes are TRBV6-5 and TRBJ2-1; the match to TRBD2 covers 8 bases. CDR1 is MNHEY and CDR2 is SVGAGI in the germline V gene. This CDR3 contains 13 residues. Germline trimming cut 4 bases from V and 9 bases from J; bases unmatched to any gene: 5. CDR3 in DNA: TGTGCCAGCAGTTCAACGGGGGGGGGTGAGCAGTTCTTC. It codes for CASSSTGGGEQFF.

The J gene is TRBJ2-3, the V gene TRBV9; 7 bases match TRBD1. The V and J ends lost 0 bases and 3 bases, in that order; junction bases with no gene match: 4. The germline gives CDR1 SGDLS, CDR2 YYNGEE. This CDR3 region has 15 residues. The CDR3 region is CASSVEGRGTDTQYF. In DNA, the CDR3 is TGTGCCAGCAGCGTAGAAGGCAGGGGGACAGATACGCAGTATTTT.

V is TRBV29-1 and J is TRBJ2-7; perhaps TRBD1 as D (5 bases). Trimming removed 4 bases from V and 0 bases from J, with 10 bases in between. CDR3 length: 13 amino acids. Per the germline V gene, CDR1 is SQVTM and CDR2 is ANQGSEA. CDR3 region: CSVGDQGSYEQYF. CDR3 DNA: TGCAGCGTTGGGGATCAGGGCTCCTACGAGCAGTACTTC.

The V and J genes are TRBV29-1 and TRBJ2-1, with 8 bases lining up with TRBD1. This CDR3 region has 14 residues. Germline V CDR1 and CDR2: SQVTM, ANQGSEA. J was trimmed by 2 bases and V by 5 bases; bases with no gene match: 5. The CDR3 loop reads CSVRRTGTYNEQFF. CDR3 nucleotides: TGCAGCGTTAGAAGGACAGGGACCTACAATGAGCAGTTCTTC.

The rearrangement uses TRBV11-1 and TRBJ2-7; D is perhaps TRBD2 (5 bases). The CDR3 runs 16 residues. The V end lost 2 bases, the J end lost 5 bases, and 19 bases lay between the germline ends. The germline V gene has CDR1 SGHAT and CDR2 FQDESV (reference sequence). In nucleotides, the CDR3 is TGTGCCAGCAGCTTAACCCCCCGGCCCCAGAGGGACGAGCAGTACTTC. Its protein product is CASSLTPRPQRDEQYF.

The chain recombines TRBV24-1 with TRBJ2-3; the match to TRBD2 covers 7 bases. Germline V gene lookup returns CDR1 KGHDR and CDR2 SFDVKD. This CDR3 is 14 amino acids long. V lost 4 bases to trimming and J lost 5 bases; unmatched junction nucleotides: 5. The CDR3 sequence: CATSDQAGRDTQYF. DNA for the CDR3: TGTGCCACCAGTGACCAAGCGGGGCGAGATACGCAGTATTTT.

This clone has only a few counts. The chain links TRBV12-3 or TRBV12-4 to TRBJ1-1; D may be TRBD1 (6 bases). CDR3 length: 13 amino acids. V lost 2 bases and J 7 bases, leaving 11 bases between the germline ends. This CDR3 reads CASSLQQGDEAFF. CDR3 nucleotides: TGTGCCAGCAGTTTACAACAGGGAGATGAAGCTTTCTTT.

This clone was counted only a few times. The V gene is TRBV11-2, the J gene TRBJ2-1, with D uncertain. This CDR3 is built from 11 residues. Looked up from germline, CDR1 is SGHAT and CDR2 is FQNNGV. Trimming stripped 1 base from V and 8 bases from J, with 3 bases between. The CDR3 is CASSLVDEQFF. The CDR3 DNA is TGTGCCAGCAGCTTAGTCGATGAGCAGTTCTTC.

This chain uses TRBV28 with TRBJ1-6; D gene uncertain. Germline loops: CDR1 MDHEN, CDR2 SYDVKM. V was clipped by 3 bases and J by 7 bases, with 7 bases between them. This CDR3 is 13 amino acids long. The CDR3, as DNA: TGTGCCAGCAGTTTCCAGGAAAATTCACCCCTCCACTTT. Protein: CASSFQENSPLHF.

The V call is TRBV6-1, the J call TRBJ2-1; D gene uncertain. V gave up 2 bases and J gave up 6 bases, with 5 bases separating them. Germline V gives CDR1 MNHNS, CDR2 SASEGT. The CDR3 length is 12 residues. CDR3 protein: CASSEIGNEQFF. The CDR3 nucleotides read TGTGCCAGCAGTGAAATCGGCAATGAGCAGTTCTTC.